The clone carrying this T cell receptor (beta chain) was counted between two and nine times. The antigen is unknown. A sample-barcoded 5' primer and a J-beta primer mix were used in a second PCR of about 7 to 12 cycles. MiXCR, applied by TCRdb to the 5' RACE reads, yields one record per CDR3 protein. The sample has some 900,000 distinct CDR3 sequences, 29% seen once. The data derive from a study of blood T cells in healthy people across ages. Study outcomes and limitations: Not knowing donor CMV status may have confounded expanded clonotype changes.

The junction had 8 bases not matched to a gene; V was cut back by 4 bases and J by 8 bases. Germline CDR1 SGHTA, CDR2 FQGNSA. This CDR3 spans 15 amino acids. Total RNA, at least 6 micrograms per sample, came from PBMCs. The sequence was collected from a woman at least 80 years old in good health. Sequencing was performed on blood. V and J are TRBV7-2 and TRBJ1-3; TRBD1 matches 10 bases. CDR3 residues: CASSSETGGVYTIYF. The CDR3 nucleotides read TGTGCCAGCAGCTCCGAGACAGGGGGCGTATACACCATATATTTT.